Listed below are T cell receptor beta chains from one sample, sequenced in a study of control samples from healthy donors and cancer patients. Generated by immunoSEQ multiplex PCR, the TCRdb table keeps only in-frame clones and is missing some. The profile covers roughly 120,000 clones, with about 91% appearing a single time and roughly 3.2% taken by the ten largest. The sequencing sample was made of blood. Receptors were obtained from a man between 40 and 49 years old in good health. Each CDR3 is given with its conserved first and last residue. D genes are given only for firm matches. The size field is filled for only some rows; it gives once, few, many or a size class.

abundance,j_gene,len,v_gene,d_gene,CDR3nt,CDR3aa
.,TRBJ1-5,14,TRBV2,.,TGTGCCAGCAGAGACCGAAATGGCAATCAGCCCCAGCATTTT,CASRDRNGNQPQHF
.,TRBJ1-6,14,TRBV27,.,TGTGCCAGCAGTTTAAGCAGCATTAAGTCACCCCTCCACTTT,CASSLSSIKSPLHF
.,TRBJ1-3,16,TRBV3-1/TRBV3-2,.,TGTGCCAGCAGCCGCCCGGTAGGGACAACTGGAAACACCATATATTTT,CASSRPVGTTGNTIYF
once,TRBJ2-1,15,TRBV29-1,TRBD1,TGCAGCGTGGCTGCCCGGGACAGCAATTACAATGAGCAGTTCTTC,CSVAARDSNYNEQFF
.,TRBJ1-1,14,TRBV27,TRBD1,TGTGCCAGCAGTTCCCGGACAGGGAACACTGAAGCTTTCTTT,CASSSRTGNTEAFF
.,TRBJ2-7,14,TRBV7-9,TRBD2,TGTGCCAGCAGCTTCACCGGGGGGACCTACGAGCAGTACTTC,CASSFTGGTYEQYF
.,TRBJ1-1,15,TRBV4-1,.,TGCGCCAGCAGCCAAGCCAGGGTTGGGAACACTGAAGCTTTCTTT,CASSQARVGNTEAFF
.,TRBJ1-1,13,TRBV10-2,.,TGCGCCAGCAGTCTGGCCAGGAACACTGAAGCTTTCTTT,CASSLARNTEAFF
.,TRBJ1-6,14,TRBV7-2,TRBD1,TGTGCCAGCAGCTTACGAGACAGGGGTTCACCCCTCCACTTT,CASSLRDRGSPLHF
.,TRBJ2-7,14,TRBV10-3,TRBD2,TGTGCCATCAGTGAGTCGGGAGGGTTCTACGAGCAGTACTTC,CAISESGGFYEQYF
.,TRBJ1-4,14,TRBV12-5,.,TGTGCTAGTGGTTTGGTACCCGGTAATGAAAAACTGTTTTTT,CASGLVPGNEKLFF
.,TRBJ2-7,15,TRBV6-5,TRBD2,TGTGCCAGCAGTTACTCAAGCGGGGGGGCGTCCGAGCAGTACTTC,CASSYSSGGASEQYF
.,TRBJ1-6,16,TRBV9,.,TGTGCCAGCAGCGTTTCCGGGACAACCCTAAATTCACCCCTCCACTTT,CASSVSGTTLNSPLHF
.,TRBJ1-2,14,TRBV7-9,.,TGTGCCAGCAGCCCCGGGACGGGACGATATGGCTACACCTTC,CASSPGTGRYGYTF
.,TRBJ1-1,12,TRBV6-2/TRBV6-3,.,TGTGCCAGCAGTTACTTGGGGTCTGAAGCTTTCTTT,CASSYLGSEAFF
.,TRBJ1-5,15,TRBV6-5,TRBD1,TGTGCCAGCAGTCCCGGGACAGGGCTAGGTCAGCCCCAGCATTTT,CASSPGTGLGQPQHF
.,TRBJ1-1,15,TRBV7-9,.,TGTGCCAGCAGCTTAGAAGGGCCGCGGAGGACTGAAGCTTTCTTT,CASSLEGPRRTEAFF
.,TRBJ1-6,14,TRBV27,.,TGTGCCAGCAGTTTCAGGGGCGGTCATTCACCCCTCCACTTT,CASSFRGGHSPLHF
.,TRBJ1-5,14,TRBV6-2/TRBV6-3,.,TGTGCCAGCAGTTACATGGGGTCCGGGCAGCCCCAGCATTTT,CASSYMGSGQPQHF
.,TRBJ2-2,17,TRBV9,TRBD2,TGTGCCAGCAGCGTCCTCCCTACGGGGGGTAACACCGGGGAGCTGTTTTTT,CASSVLPTGGNTGELFF
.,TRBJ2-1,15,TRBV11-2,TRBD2,TGTGCCAGCAGCGCTTGGCGGGGGAGTGGGGATGAGCAGTTCTTC,CASSAWRGSGDEQFF
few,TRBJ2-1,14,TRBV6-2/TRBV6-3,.,TGTGCCAGCAGTTACTTTCGGCCCGGTAATGAGCAGTTCTTC,CASSYFRPGNEQFF